This T cell receptor beta chain originates from a study of T cell responses to AZD1222 COVID-19 vaccine. Points from the study as a whole: Spike-spanning, vaccine-associated CD4 TCRs were dominant at 160-218 and 743-854. Unmutated variant regions are reportedly targeted by nearly half of spike-specific TCRs. Seropositivity was recorded at baseline in only six AZD1222 recipients.

Combined were second doses at about 4 or about 12 weeks. About this clone itself: What it binds is not known.

This CDR3 spans 16 amino acids. Germline CDR1 and CDR2: SEHNR and FQNEAQ (reference sequence). V shed 1 base and J shed 0 bases, with 7 bases lying between them. This table comes from immunoSEQ multiplex PCR, and its TCRdb copy is limited to in-frame clones, with some not included. The sample lists 150,000 or so clones; over 80% were seen once. The rearrangement joins TRBV7-9 to TRBJ1-6; D not resolved. Sequencing used peripheral blood, obtained 28 days after the second AZD1222 dose. The sequence was collected from an adult who received the AZD1222 COVID-19 vaccine. The DNA of the CDR3 is TGTGCCAGCAGCTTAGGCGGCTACTCCTATAATTCACCCCTCCACTTT. Residues: CASSLGGYSYNSPLHF.